A single sample is the source of the 18 T cell receptor beta chains below, sequenced in a study of circulating CD8 cells and anti-PD-1 response in melanoma. Four subsets defined by PD-1 and/or TIGIT were sorted from live CD3+CD8+TCRalphabeta+ cells. The QIAseq Immune Repertoire TCR panel built the libraries from roughly 16 ng of total RNA. TCRdb re-analysed the reads in MiXCR, keeping a single row per CDR3 protein. The data show approximately 1,300 distinct CDR3 sequences, 10% seen once. The sample consisted of CD8+ T cells from PBMCs, taken at baseline or after one month of anti-PD-1 therapy (not recorded which). All receptors derive from a human donor with melanoma.

This clonotype ranks as medium-sized. The J gene is TRBJ2-7, the V gene TRBV2; D remains ambiguous. CDR3 length: 15 amino acids. CDR1 is SNHLY, CDR2 FYNNEI, per germline. Trimming left V 3 bases short and J 2 bases short, with 14 bases between. CDR3 loop: CASSDVVGRTYEQYF. As DNA, the CDR3 is TGTGCCAGCAGTGATGTTGTGGGCAGAACCTACGAGCAGTACTTC.

V is TRBV19 and J is TRBJ2-5; D gene unclear. The CDR3 has 13 amino acids. The germline gives CDR1 LNHDA, CDR2 SQIVND (reference sequence). Trimming stripped 5 bases from V and 2 bases from J, with 9 bases between. The CDR3 nucleotides read TGTGCCAGTAGTTTGGCAGCACAAGAGACCCAGTACTTC. This encodes CASSLAAQETQYF.

A word on this clonotype: The junction departs from the called germline gene at one end, perhaps through a read error. J is TRBJ2-7 and V is TRBV27, with D maybe TRBD2 (6 bases). This CDR3 comprises 13 residues. From germline, CDR1 is MNHEY and CDR2 SMNVEV (reference sequence). CDR3 residues: CASSLGTYYEQCF. CDR3 sequence (DNA): TGTGCCAGCAGTTTAGGGACTTACTACGAGCAGTGCTTC.

In the case of this clonotype: A much larger clone is a single base away; this may be a read error. The chain is built from TRBV10-2 and TRBJ2-2, with D unresolved. V shed 8 bases and J shed 13 bases, with 11 bases lying between them. Germline CDR1 is WSHSY and CDR2 is SAAADI. The CDR3 length is 10 residues. The CDR3 protein is CASAESGLFF. CDR3 sequence (DNA): TGCGCCAGCGCCGAGTCGGGGCTGTTTTTT.

The sample holds a few counts of this clonotype. It may be a read error: a sequence one base away is much more abundant. CDR3 sequence: CASSEDRQSYEQYF. The CDR3 DNA is TGTGCCAGCAGTGAAGATAGACAGTCATACGAGCAGTACTTC. The J gene is TRBJ2-7, the V gene TRBV2; a weak D match, TRBD1 (5 bases). This CDR3 has 14 residues. V was cut by 1 base and J by 4 bases, with 11 bases left in between. Germline CDR1 is SNHLY and CDR2 is FYNNEI.

This clonotype is judged medium-sized. J is TRBJ2-7 and V is TRBV27, with TRBD1 as a possible D gene (5 bases). CDR1 MNHEY and CDR2 SMNVEV come from the germline V gene (reference sequence). V lost 3 bases and J lost 0, with 9 bases in between. The CDR3 loop spans 14 amino acids. The CDR3 nucleotides read TGTGCCAGCAGTTTTGACACAGGCTCCTACGAGCAGTACTTC. It yields the protein CASSFDTGSYEQYF.

The V gene is TRBV28, the J gene TRBJ2-1; weak D call: TRBD1 (6 bases). Germline values: CDR1 MDHEN, CDR2 SYDVKM. V was cut by 2 bases and J by 7 bases, with 12 bases left in between. This CDR3 spans 14 amino acids. CDR3 sequence (DNA): TGTGCCAGCAGTTTAGGAGCCACAGGGAATGAGCAGTTCTTC. This codes for CASSLGATGNEQFF.

This clonotype is medium-sized by share. The V call is TRBV27, the J call TRBJ2-3; D ambiguous. The CDR3 extends over 14 amino acids. V shed 3 bases and J shed 0 bases, with 7 bases lying between them. CDR1 MNHEY and CDR2 SMNVEV come from the germline V gene (reference sequence). The DNA for the CDR3 is TGTGCCAGCAGTTTCTCTGGGAGCACAGATACGCAGTATTTT. It codes for CASSFSGSTDTQYF.

This clonotype is termed large. The chain recombines TRBV2 with TRBJ2-7; D is possibly TRBD1 (6 bases). The germline V and J ends were trimmed by 1 base and 4 bases, with 11 bases remaining between them. Germline lookup yields CDR1 SNHLY and CDR2 FYNNEI. CDR3 length equals 14 residues. The CDR3 protein is CASSEDGQSYEQYF. The CDR3 DNA is TGTGCCAGCAGTGAAGATGGACAGTCATACGAGCAGTACTTC.

This clonotype is labeled large. V and J are TRBV19 and TRBJ1-6; possibly TRBD1 for D (5 bases). Germline V lookup: CDR1 LNHDA, CDR2 SQIVND (reference sequence). The CDR3 covers 13 residues. V was shortened by 5 bases and J by 6 bases, with 8 bases between the two germline ends. CDR3 sequence (DNA): TGTGCCAGTAGTGATGGGGGTAATTCACCCCTCCACTTT. Translated: CASSDGGNSPLHF.

This clonotype is termed medium-sized. This chain links TRBV12-3 or TRBV12-4 with TRBJ2-3; weak D call: TRBD1 (6 bases). Trimming pared 7 bases from V and 0 bases from J, leaving 8 bases between. The CDR3 totals 13 residues. The CDR3 coding sequence is TGTGCCAGCACCGGACAGAGCACAGATACGCAGTATTTT. Translated, it gives CASTGQSTDTQYF.

This clonotype qualifies as medium-sized (0.01 to 0.1%). The rearrangement links TRBV19 to TRBJ2-5, with D hard to call. The V end was cut by 3 bases, the J end by 1 base, with 6 bases between. The germline gives CDR1 LNHDA, CDR2 SQIVND (reference sequence). CDR3 size: 13 residues. CDR3 coding DNA: TGTGCCAGTAGTATCCAGGCCCAAGAGACCCAGTACTTC. This sequence encodes CASSIQAQETQYF. Filled out from reference TRBV19 and TRBJ2-5, the complete variable domain reads DGGITQSPKYLFRKEGQNVTLSCEQNLNHDAMYWYRQDPGQGLRLIYYSQIVNDFQKGDIAEGYSVSREKKESFPLTVTSAQKNPTAFYLCASSIQAQETQYFGPGTRLLVL.

This clonotype showed up just once. This could be a read error, since a much larger clone is one nucleotide away. The V and J genes are TRBV7-3 and TRBJ2-3; 8 nucleotides agree with TRBD2. Per the germline V gene, CDR1 is SGHTA and CDR2 is FQGTGA. The CDR3 is made up of 18 amino acids. Germline trimming cut 1 base from V and 4 bases from J; bases unmatched to any gene: 13. This CDR3 reads CASSLIGPAGELADTQYF. For the CDR3, the DNA is TGTGCCAGCAGCTTAATCGGGCCAGCGGGGGAACTCGCAGATACGCAGTATTTT.

This clonotype is medium-sized (0.01 to 0.1%). The J gene is TRBJ2-2, the V gene TRBV12-3 or TRBV12-4; D is unclear. The V gene lost 6 bases and the J gene lost 7 bases, with 9 bases spanning the gap. The CDR3 consists of 12 residues. The CDR3 DNA sequence: TGTGCCAGCAGCCACGAAAGCGGGGAGCTGTTTTTT. It yields the protein CASSHESGELFF.

As to this clonotype: Since a much larger clone is just one base distant, this may be a read error. The genes are TRBV5-5 and TRBJ1-1; 9 nucleotides match TRBD1. V lost 7 bases, J lost 8 bases, and 21 bases stayed unmatched. The CDR3 has 17 amino acids. Germline V gene data show CDR1 as SGHKS and CDR2 as YYEKEE (reference sequence). CDR3 DNA: TGTGCCAGCGGCCACGGAACCGGGACAGGGAAGTCGACGGAAGCTTTCTTT. It is translated as CASGHGTGTGKSTEAFF. Variable domain in full (rest from reference TRBV5-5 and TRBJ1-1): DAGVTQSPTHLIKTRGQQVTLRCSPISGHKSVSWYQQVLGQGPQFIFQYYEKEERGRGNFPDRFSARQFPNYSSELNVNALLLGDSALYLCASGHGTGTGKSTEAFFGQGTRLTVV.

The CDR3 DNA is TGTGCCTGGAGTAAGGGGAACGGCTACGAGCAGTACTTC. This codes for CAWSKGNGYEQYF. This sequence joins TRBV30 and TRBJ2-7; D possibly corresponds to TRBD1 (5 bases). Germline assignment: CDR1 GTSNPN and CDR2 SVGIG (reference sequence). This CDR3 comprises 13 residues. The ends were cut back, 2 bases at V and 3 bases at J, with 11 bases in the middle. The whole variable domain, filled in from reference TRBV30 and TRBJ2-7, reads SQTIHQWPATLVQPVGSPLSLECTVEGTSNPNLYWYRQAAGRGLQLLFYSVGIGQISSEVPQNLSASRPQDRQFILSSKKLLLSDSGFYLCAWSKGNGYEQYFGPGTRLTVT.

With regard to this clonotype: This clone may be a read error of a much larger clone one base away. The CDR3: CASWGGDNTEASF. DNA of the CDR3: TGTGCCAGCTGGGGAGGGGACAACACTGAAGCTTCCTTT. The gene calls are TRBV2 and TRBJ1-1, with D possibly matching TRBD1 (6 bases). The germline V gene has CDR1 SNHLY and CDR2 FYNNEI. The CDR3 consists of 13 residues.

This clonotype is categorized as medium-sized (0.01 to 0.1%). The V and J genes are TRBV27 and TRBJ2-7; the match to TRBD2 covers 7 bases. V shed 4 bases, J shed 5 bases, and the junction held 14 bases outside the gene matches. The length of the CDR3 is 16 residues. Germline CDR1 reads MNHEY; CDR2 reads SMNVEV (reference sequence). The CDR3 sequence is CASSSVREGRANEQYF. The CDR3 nucleotides read TGTGCCAGCAGTTCAGTAAGGGAGGGGAGAGCAAACGAGCAGTACTTC.